The 16 T cell receptor beta chains listed next were all sequenced from one sample in a study of shared T cell receptors in the human thymus. Measured with immunoSEQ multiplex PCR; TCRdb has only the in-frame clones, and not every one. The data show hundreds of thousands of clones, with roughly 88% seen just once and around 0.01% held by the top ten. Another study also made use of these data, one on human thymus T cells.

Specimen: thymocytes. All receptors derive from a boy younger than two with a congenital heart defect.

The rearrangement links TRBV15 to TRBJ2-7; 11 bases map to TRBD1. Germline assignment: CDR1 LNHNV and CDR2 YYDKDF (reference sequence). Trimming cost V 4 bases and J 4 bases; bases outside gene matches: 6. The CDR3 consists of 15 residues. The CDR3 DNA sequence: TGTGCCACCAGCAAGGGGGGGACAGGGGGTTACGAGCAGTACTTC. Residues: CATSKGGTGGYEQYF.

The chain combines TRBV5-1 with TRBJ1-3; TRBD1 aligns across 9 bases. Trimming cost V 4 bases and J 0 bases; bases outside gene matches: 14. Germline loops: CDR1 SGHRS, CDR2 YFSETQ. The CDR3 totals 19 residues. The CDR3 reads CASSLGGTGIVSSGNTIYF. The CDR3 DNA sequence: TGCGCCAGCAGCCTGGGTGGGACAGGGATTGTAAGCTCTGGAAACACCATATATTTT.

The J gene is TRBJ2-1, the V gene TRBV4-3; 14 nucleotides align to TRBD2. Germline lookup yields CDR1 LGHNA and CDR2 YSLEER. This CDR3 region has 16 residues. V trimming: 1 base; J trimming: 6 bases; junction bases outside the gene matches: 2. The CDR3: CASSQGLAGGPNEQFF. The DNA for the CDR3 is TGCGCCAGCAGCCAAGGACTAGCGGGAGGGCCCAATGAGCAGTTCTTC.

The rearrangement links TRBV18 to TRBJ2-4; D might be TRBD1 (5 bases). The germline V and J ends were trimmed by 6 bases and 4 bases, with 7 bases remaining between them. The CDR3 runs 12 residues. The V gene's germline CDR1 is KGHSH and CDR2 LQKENI. This chain's CDR3 is CASSHRKNIQYF. For the CDR3, the DNA is TGTGCCAGCTCTCACAGGAAAAACATTCAGTACTTC.

The CDR3 here is CASSLSEGRYNEQFF. In DNA, the CDR3 is TGCGCCAGCAGCTTGTCCGAGGGTCGCTACAATGAGCAGTTCTTC. The chain combines TRBV5-1 with TRBJ2-1; TRBD2 is a possible D gene (5 bases). Trimming took 1 base from V and 3 from J, leaving 11 bases between them. CDR3 length equals 15 residues. Germline V CDR1 and CDR2: SGHRS, YFSETQ.

This rearrangement joins TRBV7-9 to TRBJ2-3, with 8 bases matching TRBD1. The length of the CDR3 is 15 residues. The V and J ends lost 4 bases and 0 bases, in that order; junction bases with no gene match: 3. The V gene's germline CDR1 is SEHNR and CDR2 FQNEAQ (reference sequence). The CDR3 sequence: CASSSRDRSTDTQYF. The CDR3 DNA is TGTGCCAGCAGCTCCCGGGACAGGAGCACAGATACGCAGTATTTT.

The V gene is TRBV6-6, the J gene TRBJ2-7, with D unresolved. CDR3 size: 12 residues. The V end lost 7 bases, the J end lost 5 bases, and 12 bases lay between the germline ends. Germline CDR1 MNHNY, CDR2 SVGAGI (reference sequence). The CDR3 sequence: CASTLLAHEQYF. Here the CDR3 DNA reads TGTGCCAGCACCCTCTTAGCTCACGAGCAGTACTTC.

The J gene is TRBJ2-5, the V gene TRBV6-5; D is unclear. The CDR3 is made up of 14 amino acids. The V and J ends lost 0 bases and 5 bases respectively, with 10 bases between them. Germline assignment: CDR1 MNHEY and CDR2 SVGAGI. The CDR3 region is CASSYSFRRETQYF. For the CDR3, the DNA is TGTGCCAGCAGTTACTCGTTCCGCCGGGAGACCCAGTACTTC.

The genes are TRBV4-2 and TRBJ2-1, with 8 bases matching TRBD2. The CDR3 is made up of 17 amino acids. Trimming removed 1 base from V and 5 bases from J; junction bases left unmatched: 10. In germline, CDR1 is LGHNA, CDR2 YNFKEQ. The CDR3 nucleotides read TGTGCCAGCAGCCAAGCCACGGGGGGGCTAGCTGACAATGAGCAGTTCTTC. Translation gives CASSQATGGLADNEQFF.

This clone appeared once. V usage is TRBV7-2 and J usage is TRBJ2-7; tentative D call: TRBD2 (6 bases). V was pared by 2 bases and J by 1 base, with 9 bases between. The CDR3 has 14 amino acids. Germline V lookup: CDR1 SGHTA, CDR2 FQGNSA. This chain's CDR3 is CASSLRRESYEQYF. Written as DNA, the CDR3 is TGTGCCAGCAGCTTAAGACGGGAGTCCTACGAGCAGTACTTC.

The chain is built from TRBV20-1 and TRBJ2-1; possible D gene TRBD2, 6 bases. Trimming took 6 bases from V and 10 from J, leaving 13 bases between them. This CDR3 spans 11 amino acids. Germline V gene lookup returns CDR1 DFQATT and CDR2 SNEGSKA (reference sequence). CDR3 in DNA: TGCAGTGCCCCTAAAGGAGGGGAGCAGTTCTTC. The encoded protein is CSAPKGGEQFF.

This clone has only one observation. The chain uses TRBV10-3 and TRBJ2-1; 11 bases fit TRBD1. The CDR3 sequence is 13 residues long. Germline values: CDR1 ENHRY, CDR2 SYGVKD. V shed 7 bases and J 9 bases; nucleotides not matched to a gene: 5. CDR3 region: CAITEGQGGEQFF. For the CDR3, the DNA is TGTGCCATCACAGAGGGACAGGGGGGTGAGCAGTTCTTC.

This chain connects TRBV4-1 to TRBJ2-1; the D gene is possibly TRBD1 (6 bases). The CDR3 is 16 amino acids. V was clipped by 0 bases and J by 4 bases, with 13 bases between them. Germline V gene sequence: CDR1 MGHRA, CDR2 YSYEKL. CDR3 DNA sequence: TGCGCCAGCAGCCAAGAAGGGGGTAGCGATTACAATGAGCAGTTCTTC. It is translated as CASSQEGGSDYNEQFF.

The chain is built from TRBV18 and TRBJ2-1; TRBD2 might be the D (5 bases). Germline loops: CDR1 KGHSH, CDR2 LQKENI. The ends were cut back, 1 base at V and 0 bases at J, with 7 bases in the middle. CDR3 length equals 15 residues. This chain's CDR3 is CASSPRLSSYNEQFF. CDR3 bases: TGTGCCAGCTCACCACGACTATCCTCCTACAATGAGCAGTTCTTC.

The gene calls are TRBV7-2 and TRBJ1-2, with D possibly matching TRBD1 (5 bases). Trimming took 8 bases from V and 7 from J, leaving 17 bases between them. Germline assignment: CDR1 SGHTA and CDR2 FQGNSA. CDR3 length: 13 amino acids. DNA of the CDR3: TGTGCCAGCGCCGGGACTAATCTTTCTGGCTACACCTTC. Its translation: CASAGTNLSGYTF.

This clone was seen a few times. The chain couples TRBV5-4 to TRBJ1-3, with 7 nucleotides matching TRBD1. Per germline, CDR1 SGHNT and CDR2 YYREEE (reference sequence). The length of the CDR3 is 14 residues. After removal of 4 bases from V and 0 bases from J, the junction contained 1 base not matched to a gene. CDR3: CASSRDSSGNTIYF. CDR3 DNA sequence: TGTGCCAGCAGCCGGGACAGCTCTGGAAACACCATATATTTT.